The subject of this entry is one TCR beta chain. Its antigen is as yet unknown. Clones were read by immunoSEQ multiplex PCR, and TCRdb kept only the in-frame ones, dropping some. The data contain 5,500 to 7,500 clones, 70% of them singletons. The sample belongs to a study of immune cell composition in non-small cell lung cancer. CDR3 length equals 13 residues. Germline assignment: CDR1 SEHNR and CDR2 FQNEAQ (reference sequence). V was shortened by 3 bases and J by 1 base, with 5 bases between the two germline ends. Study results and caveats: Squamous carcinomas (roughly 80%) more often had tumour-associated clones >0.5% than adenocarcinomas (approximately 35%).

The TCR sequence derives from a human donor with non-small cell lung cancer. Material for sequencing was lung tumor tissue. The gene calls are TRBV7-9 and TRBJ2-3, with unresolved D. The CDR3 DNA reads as TGTGCCAGCAGCTTGGGCGGCACAGATACGCAGTATTTT. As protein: CASSLGGTDTQYF.